What follows are 30 T cell receptor beta chains derived from one specimen sequenced in a study of T-cell reconstitution after alpha-beta-depleted transplantation in children. TCRbeta library preparation incorporated unique molecular identifiers. TCRdb itself ran the PCR reads through MiXCR, one entry per CDR3 protein. The profile shows about 500,000 distinct CDR3 sequences, approximately 29% of them singletons. Material: PBMCs from the stem cell graft donor, obtained from the stem cell graft. These receptors were taken from a human donor who donated a stem cell graft to a child with aplastic anemia.

The V and J genes are TRBV5-6 and TRBJ2-1, with no clear D. This CDR3 has 14 amino acids. CDR1 and CDR2 (germline): SGHDT, YYEEEE. Deletions cut 3 bases from V and 6 bases from J, with 13 bases between. DNA of the CDR3: TGTGCCAGCAGCTACGGATGGTCGACCAATGAGCAGTTCTTC. Protein: CASSYGWSTNEQFF.

This clonotype has only a few counts. The chain employs TRBV6-5 and TRBJ1-6; D is undetermined. Trimming took off 2 bases at V and 9 bases at J, with 14 bases between the two ends. From germline, CDR1 is MNHEY and CDR2 SVGAGI. The CDR3 runs to 15 residues. This CDR3 is CASSYTGENGSPLHF. The CDR3 DNA follows: TGTGCCAGCAGTTACACTGGCGAAAACGGTTCACCCCTCCACTTT.

This clonotype was seen only once. V usage is TRBV27 and J usage is TRBJ2-1; 9 bases map to TRBD2. The CDR3 is 16 amino acids. With V trimmed by 5 bases and J by 8 bases, 13 bases remained unmatched. The germline V gene has CDR1 MNHEY and CDR2 SMNVEV (reference sequence). The CDR3 DNA is TGTGCCAGCAGTGCCCTCCCGGGCGGGAGGGCAGATGAGCAGTTCTTC. Translated: CASSALPGGRADEQFF.

The chain is built from TRBV9 and TRBJ1-4; no clear D gene. The V gene lost 2 bases and the J gene lost 8 bases, with 13 bases spanning the gap. Per the germline V gene, CDR1 is SGDLS and CDR2 is YYNGEE. The CDR3 covers 14 residues. CDR3 DNA sequence: TGTGCCAGCAGCGTCGGTGGAAAAGGGGAAAAACTGTTTTTT. Translation: CASSVGGKGEKLFF.

Only one count was recorded for this clonotype. The V call is TRBV9, the J call TRBJ2-3; D is possibly TRBD2 (6 bases). From germline, CDR1 is SGDLS and CDR2 YYNGEE. CDR3 length: 18 residues. Trimming pared 3 bases from V and 1 base from J, leaving 21 bases between. The DNA of the CDR3 is TGTGCCAGCAGCGATGGGACGGGGGTGATTCGGGGCACAGATACGCAGTATTTT. Amino acids: CASSDGTGVIRGTDTQYF.

The chain employs TRBV27 and TRBJ2-1, with 9 bases aligning to TRBD1. In germline, CDR1 is MNHEY, CDR2 SMNVEV (reference sequence). With 2 bases clipped from V and 9 bases from J, the junction kept 11 bases outside the gene matches. This CDR3 has 16 amino acids. The CDR3 DNA reads TGTGCCAGCAGTTTAGGTCCGGACAGGGGCATGGGTGAGCAGTTCTTC. The encoded protein is CASSLGPDRGMGEQFF.

The chain links TRBV7-9 to TRBJ2-1; the D gene could be TRBD1 or TRBD2 (5 bases each). Deletions cut 1 base from V and 8 bases from J, with 12 bases between. Looked up from germline, CDR1 is SEHNR and CDR2 is FQNEAQ (reference sequence). The CDR3 totals 14 residues. This CDR3 is CASSLERGVDEQFF. DNA for the CDR3: TGTGCCAGCAGCTTAGAACGGGGCGTCGATGAGCAGTTCTTC.

This clonotype was counted only a few times. This chain connects TRBV7-2 to TRBJ2-5; possible D gene TRBD1, 7 bases. V lost 6 bases to trimming and J lost 4 bases, with 18 bases between them. Looked up from germline, CDR1 is SGHTA and CDR2 is FQGNSA. The CDR3 is 15 residues long. The CDR3 nucleotides read TGTGCCAGCAGTAAGGACAGGCGGGACTCAGAGACCCAGTACTTC. Protein sequence: CASSKDRRDSETQYF.

This clonotype was seen more than once but under ten times. V is TRBV7-6 and J is TRBJ2-3, with D possibly TRBD2 on 6 matching bases. The V end lost 5 bases, the J end lost 5 bases, and 11 bases lay between the germline ends. Looked up from germline, CDR1 is SGHVS and CDR2 is FNYEAQ. The CDR3 runs to 13 residues. CDR3 sequence (DNA): TGTGCCAGCAGCGCCCAGGGAGGAGATACGCAGTATTTT. It codes for CASSAQGGDTQYF.

J is TRBJ2-1 and V is TRBV24-1; 14 positions match TRBD2. Per the germline V gene, CDR1 is KGHDR and CDR2 is SFDVKD. The V gene end was trimmed by 4 bases and the J gene end by 8 bases; junction bases not matched to a gene: 12. The CDR3 spans 18 residues. CDR3 in DNA: TGTGCCACCAGTGAGGGACAGGGAGGACTAGCGGGAGGAGATGAGCAGTTCTTC. Residues: CATSEGQGGLAGGDEQFF.

The chain uses TRBV29-1 and TRBJ2-7, with a tentative D call TRBD1 (6 bases). The CDR3 is 12 amino acids. Trimming removed 6 bases from V and 6 bases from J, with 15 bases in between. Germline V gene data show CDR1 as SQVTM and CDR2 as ANQGSEA. For the CDR3, the DNA is TGCAGCGTCTCCCCCGAAGGGGGCGAGCAGTACTTC. This encodes CSVSPEGGEQYF.

This clonotype has a handful of counts. The chain recombines TRBV6-5 with TRBJ1-5, with D unclear. V shed 8 bases and J shed 6 bases, with 11 bases lying between them. The length of the CDR3 is 12 residues. Per germline, CDR1 MNHEY and CDR2 SVGAGI. This CDR3 is CASYSLSQPQHF. CDR3 sequence (DNA): TGTGCCAGCTACAGCCTCTCTCAGCCCCAGCATTTT.

This clonotype has a handful of counts. V and J are TRBV12-3 or TRBV12-4 and TRBJ2-7; 7 bases align to TRBD1. J was trimmed by 3 bases and V by 6 bases; bases with no gene match: 11. The CDR3 spans 15 residues. Here the CDR3 DNA reads TGTGCCAGCAGGCGACAGGGTAACCCGTTCTACGAGCAGTACTTC. The encoded protein is CASRRQGNPFYEQYF.

The chain recombines TRBV7-8 with TRBJ1-6, with D unclear. Trimming left V 5 bases short and J 10 bases short, with 21 bases between. Germline V gives CDR1 SGHVS, CDR2 FQNEAQ. The CDR3 runs to 16 residues. CDR3 nucleotides: TGTGCCAGCAGCCCCTCGACACGGGATTATGGGTCACCCCTCCACTTT. Residues: CASSPSTRDYGSPLHF.

This clonotype was found once. The rearrangement links TRBV4-1 to TRBJ1-2; a possible D gene is TRBD1 (6 bases). The V end was cut by 4 bases, the J end by 2 bases, with 20 bases between. Per germline, CDR1 MGHRA and CDR2 YSYEKL. The CDR3 runs 17 residues. The CDR3 is CASSRKGLGGLNYGYTF. As DNA, the CDR3 is TGCGCCAGCAGCCGGAAGGGATTGGGGGGGCTCAACTATGGCTACACCTTC.

This clonotype was recorded a few times. V usage is TRBV7-2 and J usage is TRBJ1-2; D not resolved. CDR3 length: 13 amino acids. Per germline, CDR1 SGHTA and CDR2 FQGNSA. V dropped 10 bases and J dropped 6 bases, with 18 bases sitting between them. CDR3 coding DNA: TGTGCCACGCTCGAGGCCCCTGGACATGGCTACACCTTC. It specifies CATLEAPGHGYTF. The full variable domain, completed using reference TRBV7-2 and TRBJ1-2, is GAGVSQSPSNKVTEKGKDVELRCDPISGHTALYWYRQSLGQGLEFLIYFQGNSAPDKSGLPSDRFSAERTGGSVSTLTIQRTQQEDSAVYLCATLEAPGHGYTFGSGTRLTVV.

The table lists this clonotype with a few counts. The chain has TRBV4-2 and TRBJ2-1; 8 positions agree with TRBD2. The CDR3 is made up of 16 amino acids. CDR1 and CDR2 from the germline V gene are LGHNA and YNFKEQ. Trimming took 1 base from V and 5 from J; bases not matched to a gene: 7. Here the CDR3 DNA reads TGTGCCAGCAGCCAAGTCGCGGGAGGCGGGAACAATGAGCAGTTCTTC. Its translation is CASSQVAGGGNNEQFF.

The chain couples TRBV9 to TRBJ2-3, with D unresolved. The CDR3 covers 15 residues. Trimming took off 2 bases at V and 2 bases at J, with 12 bases between the two ends. Germline lookup yields CDR1 SGDLS and CDR2 YYNGEE. The CDR3 coding sequence is TGTGCCAGCAGCGTGGGCAGCCACCTCACAGATACGCAGTATTTT. It specifies CASSVGSHLTDTQYF.

The J gene is TRBJ2-1, the V gene TRBV24-1; no definite D call. V lost 0 bases to trimming and J lost 0 bases, with 5 bases between them. Looked up from germline, CDR1 is KGHDR and CDR2 is SFDVKD. The CDR3 is 15 amino acids. The CDR3 spells CATSDLASSYNEQFF. The CDR3 DNA reads as TGTGCCACCAGTGATTTGGCCAGCTCCTACAATGAGCAGTTCTTC.

This clonotype has a handful of counts. V and J are TRBV5-8 and TRBJ1-2; possibly TRBD1 for D (6 bases). The CDR3 has 15 amino acids. V was shortened by 4 bases and J by 0 bases, with 13 bases between the two germline ends. CDR1 is SGHTS, CDR2 YDEGEE, per germline. CDR3 in amino acids: CASSTWTAANYGYTF. DNA for the CDR3: TGTGCCAGCAGCACCTGGACAGCCGCTAACTATGGCTACACCTTC.

This clonotype turned up a few times. V gene TRBV29-1 combines with J gene TRBJ2-3; D may be TRBD2 (6 bases). Germline CDR1 is SQVTM and CDR2 is ANQGSEA. There are 14 residues in the CDR3. With 7 bases removed from V and 1 base from J, the gap between germline ends came to 15 bases. CDR3: CSARPGLGTDTQYF. Here the CDR3 DNA reads TGCAGCGCCCGACCGGGACTGGGCACAGATACGCAGTATTTT.

The DNA for the CDR3 is TGCAGCGTTATTCCTAGCGGGAGTATAGAGACCCAGTACTTC. This codes for CSVIPSGSIETQYF. J is TRBJ2-5 and V is TRBV29-1; 10 bases line up with TRBD2. This CDR3 spans 14 amino acids. Per germline, CDR1 SQVTM and CDR2 ANQGSEA. V trimming: 5 bases; J trimming: 4 bases; junction bases outside the gene matches: 7.

This clonotype was seen a few times. Written as DNA, the CDR3 is TGTGCCTGGAGTGTAGGCAGGGGGCCCTACAATGAGCAGTTCTTC. It translates to CAWSVGRGPYNEQFF. J is TRBJ2-1 and V is TRBV30, with TRBD1 identical over 8 bases. The CDR3 spans 15 residues. The germline V gene has CDR1 GTSNPN and CDR2 SVGIG (reference sequence). V lost 0 bases and J lost 2; bases outside the gene matches: 3.

V usage is TRBV5-1 and J usage is TRBJ2-1, with TRBD2 identical over 7 bases. Germline loops: CDR1 SGHRS, CDR2 YFSETQ. The CDR3 length is 15 residues. V trimming: 3 bases; J trimming: 0 bases; junction bases outside the gene matches: 3. Here the CDR3 DNA reads TGCGCCAGCAGCTCGAGCGGGACCTCCTACAATGAGCAGTTCTTC. This sequence encodes CASSSSGTSYNEQFF. The whole variable domain, filled in from reference TRBV5-1 and TRBJ2-1, reads KAGVTQTPRYLIKTRGQQVTLSCSPISGHRSVSWYQQTPGQGLQFLFEYFSETQRNKGNFPGRFSGRQFSNSRSEMNVSTLELGDSALYLCASSSSGTSYNEQFFGPGTRLTVL.

The chain carries TRBV29-1 and TRBJ2-1; possibly TRBD1 or TRBD2 for D (6 bases each). The germline V and J ends were trimmed by 6 bases and 8 bases, with 17 bases remaining between them. The CDR3 has 13 amino acids. Germline lookup yields CDR1 SQVTM and CDR2 ANQGSEA. CDR3 sequence reads: CSVQRRGGDEQFF. CDR3 bases: TGCAGCGTCCAGCGCAGGGGAGGCGATGAGCAGTTCTTC.

The rearrangement uses TRBV5-5 and TRBJ2-5; D not resolved. The V and J ends lost 0 bases and 1 base respectively, with 10 bases between them. The CDR3 length is 15 residues. CDR1 and CDR2 (germline): SGHKS, YYEKEE (reference sequence). The CDR3 loop is CASSLVAAFQETQYF. The CDR3, as DNA: TGTGCCAGCAGCTTGGTAGCAGCCTTCCAAGAGACCCAGTACTTC. The full variable domain, in which reference TRBV5-5 and TRBJ2-5 provide the parts outside the CDR3, is DAGVTQSPTHLIKTRGQQVTLRCSPISGHKSVSWYQQVLGQGPQFIFQYYEKEERGRGNFPDRFSARQFPNYSSELNVNALLLGDSALYLCASSLVAAFQETQYFGPGTRLLVL.

This chain uses TRBV4-3 with TRBJ2-2; a weak D match, TRBD2 (5 bases). Per germline, CDR1 LGHNA and CDR2 YSLEER. Trimming shortened V by 1 base and J by 8 bases, and 8 bases separated the two germline ends. The CDR3 is 13 residues long. The CDR3 region is CASSQGTGGELFF. DNA for the CDR3: TGCGCCAGCAGCCAAGGAACGGGAGGGGAGCTGTTTTTT.

V usage is TRBV28 and J usage is TRBJ2-3, with 7 positions matching TRBD1. This CDR3 is built from 14 residues. Germline trimming cut 4 bases from V and 7 bases from J; bases unmatched to any gene: 8. Germline V gene sequence: CDR1 MDHEN, CDR2 SYDVKM. CDR3 sequence (DNA): TGTGCCAGCAGTTCGACAGGGTCCATGAATACGCAGTATTTT. Protein sequence: CASSSTGSMNTQYF.

The table lists this clonotype with a count of one. V is TRBV5-4 and J is TRBJ2-1, with 7 bases that match TRBD1. Germline V gives CDR1 SGHNT, CDR2 YYREEE (reference sequence). J gave up 5 bases and V 4 bases, and 9 bases lay outside the gene matches. The CDR3 runs 15 residues. CDR3 protein: CASSLGDRNNNEQFF. As DNA, the CDR3 is TGTGCCAGCAGCCTGGGGGACAGAAACAACAATGAGCAGTTCTTC.

V and J are TRBV27 and TRBJ2-7; 7 nucleotides line up with TRBD2. The CDR3 has 15 amino acids. The ends lost 3 bases at V and 4 bases at J; junction bases unmatched: 9. Germline CDR1 reads MNHEY; CDR2 reads SMNVEV (reference sequence). The CDR3 DNA is TGTGCCAGCAGTTTTGTAGGCGGGAGCTATTACGAGCAGTACTTC. This codes for CASSFVGGSYYEQYF.